These 29 T cell receptor beta chains were all obtained from the same sample, sequenced in a study of blood T cell repertoires in COVID-19. Sequenced by immunoSEQ multiplex PCR; TCRdb stores in-frame clones only, minus some. The table has approximately 340,000 clones, 80% to 90% seen once. Sequences were obtained from peripheral blood. These TCRs come from a man aged 30-40 years with active or convalescent COVID-19.

The table lists this clone with a count of one. This rearrangement joins TRBV11-3 to TRBJ1-1; D gene unclear. CDR1 is SGHNT, CDR2 YENEEA, per germline. The CDR3 is made up of 15 amino acids. The V and J ends lost 8 bases and 5 bases respectively, with 21 bases between them. CDR3 sequence: CASHVRGGEFTEAFF. CDR3 in DNA: TGTGCCAGCCACGTCCGAGGCGGGGAATTTACTGAAGCTTTCTTT.

This chain uses TRBV11-1 with TRBJ2-1; weak D call: TRBD2 (5 bases). The CDR3 is made up of 15 amino acids. The V gene's germline CDR1 is SGHAT and CDR2 FQDESV (reference sequence). Trimming removed 5 bases from V and 5 bases from J, with 16 bases in between. CDR3 sequence reads: CASSLQRAGNNEQFF. The CDR3 nucleotides read TGTGCCAGCAGCCTTCAGAGGGCCGGTAACAATGAGCAGTTCTTC.

V is TRBV7-8 and J is TRBJ1-4; D gene uncertain. The CDR3 runs 14 residues. The ends were cut back, 3 bases at V and 6 bases at J, with 11 bases in the middle. Germline V gene lookup returns CDR1 SGHVS and CDR2 FQNEAQ. CDR3 nucleotide sequence: TGTGCCAGCAGCTTCTCCGGTCAGGATGAAAAACTGTTTTTT. It is translated as CASSFSGQDEKLFF.

This sequence joins TRBV10-3 and TRBJ1-4; 8 positions match TRBD1. Trimming cost V 2 bases and J 6 bases; bases outside gene matches: 5. Germline CDR1 ENHRY, CDR2 SYGVKD. The CDR3 runs 15 residues. CDR3 loop: CAISELGQEDEKLFF. The CDR3 DNA is TGTGCCATCAGTGAGCTGGGACAGGAAGATGAAAAACTGTTTTTT.

The genes are TRBV18 and TRBJ1-5, with 11 bases that match TRBD1. With V trimmed by 6 bases and J by 8 bases, 12 bases remained unmatched. Per the germline V gene, CDR1 is KGHSH and CDR2 is LQKENI. This CDR3 is 16 amino acids long. The CDR3 DNA follows: TGTGCCAGCTCCCACCGGGGACAGGGGGTGGGAGAGCCCCAGCATTTT. Protein sequence: CASSHRGQGVGEPQHF.

The rearrangement links TRBV5-1 to TRBJ1-2; TRBD1 agrees at 7 bases. The germline CDR1 and CDR2 sequences are SGHRS and YFSETQ. The junction had 5 bases not matched to a gene; V was cut back by 0 bases and J by 3 bases. The length of the CDR3 is 15 residues. CDR3 amino acids: CASSLEVDRDYGYTF. The CDR3 DNA sequence: TGCGCCAGCAGCTTGGAGGTCGACAGGGACTATGGCTACACCTTC.

The chain combines TRBV10-1 with TRBJ2-7; 7 positions match TRBD2. The trim removed 9 bases at V and 5 bases at J, leaving 13 bases unmatched. From germline, CDR1 is WNHNN and CDR2 SYGVQD (reference sequence). This CDR3 is 14 amino acids long. CDR3 residues: CARSRAGWGHEQYF. CDR3 coding DNA: TGCGCCAGAAGCAGAGCGGGGTGGGGCCACGAGCAGTACTTC.

For the CDR3, the DNA is TGTGCCAGCAGCTCGCCTTGGGAAGCGGGGGTCACACCCTACGAGCAGTACTTC. This encodes CASSSPWEAGVTPYEQYF. The gene calls are TRBV5-8 and TRBJ2-7; 8 bases fit TRBD2. This CDR3 spans 18 amino acids. The V segment lost 3 bases and the J segment 2 bases; nucleotides outside the gene matches: 16. CDR1 is SGHTS and CDR2 is YDEGEE in the germline V gene.

This chain links TRBV9 with TRBJ1-3; D is perhaps TRBD1 (6 bases). Trimming stripped 4 bases from V and 0 bases from J, with 11 bases between. The CDR3 length is 15 residues. CDR1 and CDR2 (germline): SGDLS, YYNGEE. The DNA of the CDR3 is TGTGCCAGCAGCCCGGACAGTTTCTCTGGAAACACCATATATTTT. Encoded protein: CASSPDSFSGNTIYF.

V gene TRBV19 combines with J gene TRBJ2-2; D ambiguous. Trimming took off 1 base at V and 3 bases at J, with 6 bases between the two ends. Germline V lookup: CDR1 LNHDA, CDR2 SQIVND (reference sequence). The CDR3 loop spans 14 amino acids. The CDR3 region has the DNA TGTGCCAGTAGTATAGTCCGGGACACCGGGGAGCTGTTTTTT. Amino acid sequence: CASSIVRDTGELFF.

The chain joins TRBV5-1 to TRBJ2-7; 8 bases line up with TRBD2. The CDR3 covers 15 residues. The trim removed 4 bases at V and 6 bases at J, leaving 12 bases unmatched. Germline CDR1 SGHRS, CDR2 YFSETQ. The DNA of the CDR3 is TGCGCCAGCAGCCCGGACGGGAGGGGCCCCCCCGAGCAGTACTTC. Translating it yields CASSPDGRGPPEQYF.

The chain uses TRBV27 and TRBJ2-7; 9 nucleotides line up with TRBD1. V lost 5 bases, J lost 1 base, and 6 bases stayed unmatched. Germline loops: CDR1 MNHEY, CDR2 SMNVEV (reference sequence). This CDR3 region has 15 residues. CDR3 bases: TGTGCCAGCAGTCTGGGACAGGGACGTTCCTACGAGCAGTACTTC. It is translated as CASSLGQGRSYEQYF.

The genes are TRBV25-1 and TRBJ2-7; the D gene is possibly TRBD1 (6 bases). Germline CDR1 reads MGHDK; CDR2 reads SYGVNS. V lost 4 bases and J lost 3, with 13 bases in between. This CDR3 spans 14 amino acids. The CDR3 loop reads CASSGRDTFYEQYF. CDR3 nucleotide sequence: TGTGCCAGCAGTGGAAGGGACACATTCTACGAGCAGTACTTC.

V is TRBV9 and J is TRBJ1-4, with 11 positions matching TRBD1. V dropped 5 bases and J dropped 9; count of bases not matched to a gene: 6. CDR3 length equals 14 residues. Germline V gives CDR1 SGDLS, CDR2 YYNGEE. The CDR3 spells CASSDGTGGKKLFF. In nucleotides, the CDR3 is TGTGCCAGCAGTGACGGGACAGGGGGTAAAAAACTGTTTTTT. The whole variable domain, remainder taken from reference TRBV9 and TRBJ1-4, is DSGVTQTPKHLITATGQRVTLRCSPRSGDLSVYWYQQSLDQGLQFLIQYYNGEERAKGNILERFSAQQFPDLHSELNLSSLELGDSALYFCASSDGTGGKKLFFGSGTQLSVL.

This chain links TRBV4-2 with TRBJ2-1, with 9 bases lining up with TRBD2. Germline assignment: CDR1 LGHNA and CDR2 YNFKEQ. The junction had 4 bases not matched to a gene; V was cut back by 0 bases and J by 4 bases. CDR3 length: 16 residues. CDR3 sequence reads: CASSQEATSGYNEQFF. CDR3 sequence (DNA): TGTGCCAGCAGCCAAGAGGCGACTAGCGGATACAATGAGCAGTTCTTC.

This clone occurred a few times. Other nucleotide sequences in the sample specify the same CDR3. The CDR3 protein is CASSWDRGNSPLHF. The CDR3 DNA is TGTGCCAGCAGCTGGGACAGGGGAAACTCACCCCTCCACTTT. The chain carries TRBV5-4 and TRBJ1-6, with 10 positions matching TRBD1. Germline CDR1 SGHNT, CDR2 YYREEE (reference sequence). The CDR3 is 14 residues long. Trimming took 3 bases from V and 10 from J; bases not matched to a gene: 4.

This clone occurred a few times. The rearrangement links TRBV19 to TRBJ1-5, with D possibly being TRBD1 (6 bases). This CDR3 contains 18 residues. The V and J ends lost 3 bases and 0 bases respectively, with 18 bases between them. Per the germline V gene, CDR1 is LNHDA and CDR2 is SQIVND (reference sequence). The CDR3 nucleotides are TGTGCCAGTAGTATTCAGGGGCCGAAACCGACTAGCAATCAGCCCCAGCATTTT. This encodes CASSIQGPKPTSNQPQHF.

The chain joins TRBV28 to TRBJ2-3; the match to TRBD1 covers 9 bases. This CDR3 has 16 amino acids. Germline values: CDR1 MDHEN, CDR2 SYDVKM. Losses at the gene ends were 6 bases for V and 4 bases for J; bases not matched to a gene: 11. The CDR3 here is CASSLLRTGAPDTQYF. The CDR3 DNA is TGTGCCAGCAGCCTCCTCAGGACAGGGGCCCCAGATACGCAGTATTTT.

The J gene is TRBJ2-2, the V gene TRBV7-9; D unresolved. The germline V gene encodes CDR1 SEHNR and CDR2 FQNEAQ (reference sequence). The CDR3 has 15 amino acids. V was cut by 5 bases and J by 2 bases, with 12 bases left in between. CDR3 coding DNA: TGTGCCAGCAGCCCGCGAGGTGCAAACACCGGGGAGCTGTTTTTT. Its protein product is CASSPRGANTGELFF.

There are a few counts of this clone. The V call is TRBV3-1 (or the pseudogene TRBV3-2), the J call TRBJ2-1; D might be TRBD2 (6 bases). The CDR3 is 16 amino acids. Per germline, CDR1 LGHDT and CDR2 YNNKEL (reference sequence). Trimming shortened V by 0 bases and J by 4 bases, and 13 bases separated the two germline ends. CDR3 sequence (DNA): TGTGCCAGCAGCCAAGATCCTAGCGACCCTTACAATGAGCAGTTCTTC. Translated: CASSQDPSDPYNEQFF.

This chain connects TRBV27 to TRBJ2-2; no firm D call. The CDR3 spans 15 residues. Between the trimmed V and J ends, which lost 8 bases and 2 bases, there was a span of 15 bases. The V gene's germline CDR1 is MNHEY and CDR2 SMNVEV (reference sequence). The CDR3 loop is CASASPYYNTGELFF. Written as DNA, the CDR3 is TGTGCCAGCGCGAGCCCATATTACAACACCGGGGAGCTGTTTTTT.

The chain recombines TRBV10-3 with TRBJ2-5; 8 bases are a match to TRBD2. The CDR3 covers 15 residues. Trimming cost V 2 bases and J 5 bases; bases outside gene matches: 7. CDR1 is ENHRY, CDR2 SYGVKD, per germline. This CDR3 is CAISEVGGGRETQYF. In DNA form, the CDR3 reads TGTGCCATCAGTGAGGTCGGCGGGGGGCGGGAGACCCAGTACTTC.

This clone was picked up one time. This chain connects TRBV14 to TRBJ2-5; 11 positions match TRBD1. V shed 4 bases and J 1 base; nucleotides not matched to a gene: 5. This CDR3 has 16 amino acids. From germline, CDR1 is SGHDN and CDR2 FVKESK. CDR3 coding DNA: TGTGCCAGCAGCCCCAGAGGGACAGGGGGCCAAGAGACCCAGTACTTC. As protein: CASSPRGTGGQETQYF.

The CDR3 is CASSLERGRGTEAFF. In DNA, the CDR3 is TGTGCCAGCAGCTTGGAACGGGGCCGGGGGACTGAAGCTTTCTTT. This chain connects TRBV5-4 to TRBJ1-1, with D perhaps TRBD1 (5 bases). Trimming left V 0 bases short and J 5 bases short, with 14 bases between. The CDR3 has 15 amino acids. CDR1 and CDR2 (germline): SGHNT, YYREEE (reference sequence).

This chain joins TRBV7-3 and TRBJ1-1; D uncertain. Trimming stripped 2 bases from V and 3 bases from J, with 7 bases between. The CDR3 runs 13 residues. The germline CDR1 and CDR2 sequences are SGHTA and FQGTGA. The CDR3 reads CASSLSEDTEAFF. The CDR3 bases are TGTGCCAGCAGCTTATCGGAGGACACTGAAGCTTTCTTT.

About this clone itself: This sample includes further DNA sequences coding for the same CDR3. The V call is TRBV6-6, the J call TRBJ2-7; D remains ambiguous. The CDR3 totals 12 residues. Germline CDR1 reads MNHNY; CDR2 reads SVGAGI (reference sequence). V was pared by 0 bases and J by 3 bases, with 3 bases between. The CDR3 region is CASSYSRYEQYF. In DNA form, the CDR3 reads TGTGCCAGCAGTTACTCGCGCTACGAGCAGTACTTC.

The rearrangement joins TRBV9 to TRBJ2-3; D is possibly TRBD2 (7 bases). With 4 bases removed from V and 0 bases from J, the gap between germline ends came to 18 bases. The CDR3 covers 17 residues. Germline V CDR1 and CDR2: SGDLS, YYNGEE. The CDR3 loop is CASSLWGAGASTDTQYF. CDR3 sequence (DNA): TGTGCCAGCAGCCTATGGGGGGCGGGGGCCAGCACAGATACGCAGTATTTT.

The V and J genes are TRBV7-3 and TRBJ2-3; TRBD2 matches at 9 bases. This CDR3 is 16 amino acids long. V lost 3 bases, J lost 4 bases, and 8 bases stayed unmatched. The germline V gene has CDR1 SGHTA and CDR2 FQGTGA. This chain's CDR3 is CASSLGVAGVSDTQYF. CDR3 DNA: TGTGCCAGCAGCTTGGGGGTAGCGGGAGTGTCAGATACGCAGTATTTT. Looking up the rest from reference TRBV7-3 and TRBJ2-3 gives the full variable domain: GAGVSQTPSNKVTEKGKYVELRCDPISGHTALYWYRQSLGQGPEFLIYFQGTGAADDSGLPNDRFFAVRPEGSVSTLKIQRTERGDSAVYLCASSLGVAGVSDTQYFGPGTRLTVL.

The chain recombines TRBV11-3 with TRBJ2-1, with TRBD2 matching 8 bases. The germline V gene encodes CDR1 SGHNT and CDR2 YENEEA. The CDR3 extends over 15 amino acids. The junction had 12 bases not matched to a gene; V was cut back by 4 bases and J by 10 bases. CDR3 residues: CASSSTTGRAGEQFF. The DNA for the CDR3 is TGTGCCAGCAGCTCAACCACCGGGAGGGCCGGGGAGCAGTTCTTC.